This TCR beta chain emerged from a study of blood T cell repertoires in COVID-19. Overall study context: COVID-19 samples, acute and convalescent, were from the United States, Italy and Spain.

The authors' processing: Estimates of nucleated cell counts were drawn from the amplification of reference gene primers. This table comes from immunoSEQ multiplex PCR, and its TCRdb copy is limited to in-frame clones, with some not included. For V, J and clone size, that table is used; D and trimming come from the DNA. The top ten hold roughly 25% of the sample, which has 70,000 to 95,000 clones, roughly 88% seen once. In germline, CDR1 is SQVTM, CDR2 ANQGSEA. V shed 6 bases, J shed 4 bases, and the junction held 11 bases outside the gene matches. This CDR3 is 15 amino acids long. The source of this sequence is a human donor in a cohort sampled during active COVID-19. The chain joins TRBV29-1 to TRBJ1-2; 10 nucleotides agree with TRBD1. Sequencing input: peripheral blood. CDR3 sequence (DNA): TGCAGCGTCGCTGGGACAGGGGCTCTTGTCTATGGCTACACCTTC. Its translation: CSVAGTGALVYGYTF. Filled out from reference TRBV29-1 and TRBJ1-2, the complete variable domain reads SAVISQKPSRDICQRGTSLTIQCQVDSQVTMMFWYRQQPGQSLTLIATANQGSEATYESGFVIDKFPISRPNLTFSTLTVSNMSPEDSSIYLCSVAGTGALVYGYTFGSGTRLTVV.